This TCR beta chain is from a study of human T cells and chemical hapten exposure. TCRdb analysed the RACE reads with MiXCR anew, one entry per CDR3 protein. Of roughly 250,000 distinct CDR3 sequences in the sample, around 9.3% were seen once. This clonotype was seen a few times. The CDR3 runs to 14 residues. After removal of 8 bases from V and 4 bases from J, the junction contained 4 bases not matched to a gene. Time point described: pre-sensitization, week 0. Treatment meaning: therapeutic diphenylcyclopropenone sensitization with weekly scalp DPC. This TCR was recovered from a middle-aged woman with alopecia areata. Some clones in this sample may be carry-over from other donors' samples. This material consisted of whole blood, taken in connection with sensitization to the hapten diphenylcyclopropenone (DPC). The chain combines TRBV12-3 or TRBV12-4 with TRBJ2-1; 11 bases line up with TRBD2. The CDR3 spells CASHLAGGYNEQFF. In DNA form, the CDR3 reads TGTGCCAGCCACCTAGCGGGAGGTTACAATGAGCAGTTCTTC.